Sequencing of this TCR beta chain was carried out in a study of blood T cell repertoires in COVID-19. This table comes from immunoSEQ multiplex PCR, and its TCRdb copy is limited to in-frame clones, with some not included. In the table there are approximately 170,000 clones, roughly 88% of which are singletons. Germline V gives CDR1 SGHNT, CDR2 YENEEA. This CDR3 is built from 13 residues. The J segment lost 4 bases and the V segment lost 5 bases, leaving 5 bases of the junction unmatched. The genes are TRBV11-3 and TRBJ2-7, with TRBD2 matching over 7 bases. The TCR sequence derives from a man aged 55 to 69 who had recovered from COVID-19. Sequenced sample: peripheral blood. Here the CDR3 reads CASSKGGAYEQYF. Written as DNA, the CDR3 is TGTGCCAGCAGCAAGGGAGGGGCTTACGAGCAGTACTTC. The whole variable domain, filled in from reference TRBV11-3 and TRBJ2-7, reads EAGVVQSPRYKIIEKKQPVAFWCNPISGHNTLYWYLQNLGQGPELLIRYENEEAVDDSQLPKDRFSAERLKGVDSTLKIQPAELGDSAVYLCASSKGGAYEQYFGPGTRLTVT.